The 27 T cell receptor beta chains below come from one sample, sequenced in a study of shared clonotypes between healthy human individuals. Libraries were prepared by immunoSEQ multiplex PCR; TCRdb keeps only in-frame clonotypes and omits some of them. Of approximately 640,000 clones listed, roughly 70% are singletons. Sequenced input: memory CD4+ T cells sorted from blood. Described subset: CD45RA-negative fraction. Receptors originate from a woman in her twenties or thirties in good health.

The table lists this clone with many counts. The CDR3 coding sequence is TGCAGTGCTAGCCCCTTCTACGAGCAGTACTTC. Translating gives CSASPFYEQYF. The V and J genes are TRBV20-1 and TRBJ2-7; no reliable D call. Germline-derived CDR1 and CDR2 are DFQATT and SNEGSKA (reference sequence). The CDR3 runs 11 residues. The V end was cut by 3 bases, the J end by 3 bases, with 6 bases between.

J is TRBJ1-1 and V is TRBV28; D unresolved. There are 14 residues in the CDR3. Germline V CDR1 and CDR2: MDHEN, SYDVKM. V was cut by 3 bases and J by 2 bases, with 10 bases left in between. The CDR3 loop reads CASSLRAFNTEAFF. The CDR3, as DNA: TGTGCCAGCAGTTTGAGAGCCTTTAACACTGAAGCTTTCTTT.

This clone was observed a single time. The rearrangement links TRBV19 to TRBJ1-5; weak D call: TRBD1 (6 bases). Germline V gives CDR1 LNHDA, CDR2 SQIVND (reference sequence). The germline V and J ends were trimmed by 3 bases and 0 bases, with 15 bases remaining between them. This CDR3 has 17 residues. CDR3: CASSMDSLVYSNQPQHF. CDR3 nucleotides: TGTGCCAGTAGTATGGACAGCCTTGTTTATAGCAATCAGCCCCAGCATTTT.

In the case of this clone: Different DNA sequences within this sample yield the same CDR3. V gene TRBV7-8 combines with J gene TRBJ2-1, with no clear D. V was shortened by 8 bases and J by 0 bases, with 8 bases between the two germline ends. The CDR3 has 13 residues. The germline V gene encodes CDR1 SGHVS and CDR2 FQNEAQ. CDR3 sequence: CASSLSSYNEQFF. DNA of the CDR3: TGTGCCAGCTCTTTGAGCTCCTACAATGAGCAGTTCTTC.

The gene calls are TRBV7-3 and TRBJ2-2, with D maybe TRBD2 (6 bases). The CDR3 sequence is 15 residues long. Germline values: CDR1 SGHTA, CDR2 FQGTGA. V lost 2 bases and J lost 5, with 12 bases in between. CDR3 sequence reads: CASSLYGSGTGELFF. Here the CDR3 DNA reads TGTGCCAGCAGCTTATACGGGAGCGGTACCGGGGAGCTGTTTTTT.

Comment on this clone: This same CDR3 is encoded by further DNA sequences in the sample. The chain combines TRBV27 with TRBJ1-5; 9 bases agree with TRBD1. Trimming cost V 8 bases and J 6 bases; bases outside gene matches: 5. Per the germline V gene, CDR1 is MNHEY and CDR2 is SMNVEV (reference sequence). The CDR3 consists of 13 residues. The chain's CDR3 is CASRPTGGQPQHF. The CDR3 nucleotides are TGTGCCAGCCGGCCGACAGGGGGTCAGCCCCAGCATTTT.

This clone was seen only a few times. The chain links TRBV6-6 to TRBJ2-7; TRBD2 is a possible D gene (6 bases). Germline V CDR1 and CDR2: MNHNY, SVGAGI (reference sequence). This CDR3 has 14 amino acids. Deletions cut 8 bases from V and 0 bases from J, with 14 bases between. CDR3 DNA sequence: TGTGCCAGCCGTAGCGGCCAAAACTCCTACGAGCAGTACTTC. Protein: CASRSGQNSYEQYF.

This clone was recorded at least ten times. The CDR3 ends on some other residue instead of the conserved phenylalanine or tryptophan, so this is likely a read error. It is unclear where the CDR3 begins or ends on the DNA, so no DNA is shown, and the CDR3 is as TCRdb lists it. The chain recombines TRBV6-5 with TRBJ1-3; the listed D gene, TRBD1, was not tested against the DNA. CDR1 and CDR2 (germline): MNHEY, SVGAGI. Inclusive of both ends, the CDR3 amounts to 8 amino acids. CDR3 in amino acids: CASTGPKL.

The chain uses TRBV10-3 and TRBJ2-1, with D tentatively TRBD1 (6 bases). The CDR3 covers 15 residues. In germline, CDR1 is ENHRY, CDR2 SYGVKD. V lost 5 bases, J lost 9 bases, and 20 bases lay in between. CDR3 sequence reads: CAISYEDGQSSEQFF. CDR3 bases: TGTGCCATCAGTTATGAGGACGGACAGTCGAGTGAGCAGTTCTTC.

The chain carries TRBV5-4 and TRBJ2-5; 8 bases are a match to TRBD2. The DNA end is a closer match to TRBJ2-7, so the J assignment may be wrong. Germline values: CDR1 SGHNT, CDR2 YYREEE (reference sequence). The CDR3 totals 15 residues. The CDR3 loop reads CASSPPTSGTYEQYF. The CDR3 nucleotides read TGTGCCAGCAGCCCTCCCACTAGCGGAACCTACGAGCAGTACTTC.

The gene calls are TRBV20-1 and TRBJ2-1; no definite D call. This CDR3 contains 11 residues. Trimming took 4 bases from V and 12 from J, leaving 13 bases between them. Germline CDR1 is DFQATT and CDR2 is SNEGSKA (reference sequence). CDR3 nucleotide sequence: TGCAGTGCTACTCCTAACATGGGGCAGTTCTTC. This gives the protein CSATPNMGQFF.

Only one count was recorded for this clone. The chain has TRBV4-1 and TRBJ2-7, with 8 bases identical to TRBD1. V lost 1 base and J lost 3; bases outside the gene matches: 5. The CDR3 extends over 15 amino acids. The germline V gene encodes CDR1 MGHRA and CDR2 YSYEKL. The CDR3 nucleotides are TGCGCCAGCAGCCAAGCAGGGGGCAGAAACTACGAGCAGTACTTC. This codes for CASSQAGGRNYEQYF.

Notes on this clone: Other DNA sequences in the same sample also yield this CDR3. The chain employs TRBV5-1 and TRBJ2-1; TRBD1 agrees at 8 bases. The CDR3 has 15 residues. Germline V gives CDR1 SGHRS, CDR2 YFSETQ. V trimming: 1 base; J trimming: 4 bases; junction bases outside the gene matches: 4. CDR3 sequence reads: CASSLSGGSYNEQFF. DNA for the CDR3: TGCGCCAGCAGCTTGTCAGGGGGCTCGTACAATGAGCAGTTCTTC.

The rearrangement links TRBV5-1 to TRBJ2-7, with D perhaps TRBD1 or TRBD2 (5 bases each). The CDR3 loop spans 20 amino acids. The V and J ends lost 1 base and 3 bases respectively, with 29 bases between them. Germline V gene sequence: CDR1 SGHRS, CDR2 YFSETQ. CDR3: CASSLKGRDAALFLHYEQYF. Here the CDR3 DNA reads TGCGCCAGCAGCTTGAAGGGCCGGGACGCTGCGCTCTTCCTCCACTACGAGCAGTACTTC.

This chain joins TRBV25-1 and TRBJ1-2, with D tentatively TRBD1 (6 bases). V lost 4 bases and J lost 5, with 20 bases in between. This CDR3 is 16 amino acids long. The V gene's germline CDR1 is MGHDK and CDR2 SYGVNS. The CDR3 DNA is TGTGCCAGCAGTGTAGGGGGGGTCGGAGAGAGTTATGGCTACACCTTC. Encoded protein: CASSVGGVGESYGYTF.

The chain employs TRBV5-1 and TRBJ2-2; possibly TRBD1 for D (5 bases). V was clipped by 4 bases and J by 0 bases, with 10 bases between them. The CDR3 length is 15 residues. Germline V gene sequence: CDR1 SGHRS, CDR2 YFSETQ. In nucleotides, the CDR3 is TGCGCCAGCAGCAAGGACAACTCGAACACCGGGGAGCTGTTTTTT. Its translation is CASSKDNSNTGELFF.

The chain links TRBV13 to TRBJ2-7; D possibly uses TRBD1 or TRBD2 (7 bases each). CDR3 length: 15 residues. Germline V gene lookup returns CDR1 PRHDT and CDR2 FYEKMQ (reference sequence). V was trimmed by 5 bases and J by 2 bases, leaving 16 bases between them. The CDR3 DNA reads TGTGCCAGCAGCGGGGGGGGACAGACCCCCTACGAGCAGTACTTC. The encoded protein is CASSGGGQTPYEQYF.

The rearrangement joins TRBV7-3 to TRBJ1-4, with 8 bases fitting TRBD1. The CDR3 spans 15 residues. After removal of 5 bases from V and 8 bases from J, the junction contained 10 bases not matched to a gene. The germline gives CDR1 SGHTA, CDR2 FQGTGA. The CDR3 sequence: CASSPGGRAGEKLFF. As DNA, the CDR3 is TGTGCCAGCAGCCCAGGGGGCAGGGCGGGAGAAAAACTGTTTTTT.

V gene TRBV5-1 combines with J gene TRBJ2-7; D is undetermined. The ends were cut back, 2 bases at V and 5 bases at J, with 11 bases in the middle. From germline, CDR1 is SGHRS and CDR2 YFSETQ. The CDR3 extends over 13 amino acids. CDR3 residues: CASSFDSRNEQYF. DNA of the CDR3: TGCGCCAGCAGCTTTGACTCAAGGAACGAGCAGTACTTC.

The chain joins TRBV7-9 to TRBJ1-1; possibly TRBD1 for D (6 bases). Germline V CDR1 and CDR2: SEHNR, FQNEAQ (reference sequence). CDR3 length: 14 amino acids. Trimming took off 6 bases at V and 1 base at J, with 12 bases between the two ends. This chain's CDR3 is CASRSTGWNTEAFF. The CDR3 DNA is TGTGCCAGCAGATCTACAGGGTGGAACACTGAAGCTTTCTTT.

The V and J genes are TRBV29-1 and TRBJ1-4; D is uncertain. The CDR3 is 13 residues long. V was pared by 3 bases and J by 7 bases, with 12 bases between. Germline lookup yields CDR1 SQVTM and CDR2 ANQGSEA. CDR3 sequence: CSVDPGLGEKLFF. The CDR3 DNA is TGCAGCGTTGACCCAGGTCTCGGTGAAAAACTGTTTTTT.

In this sample, this clone turned up once. J is TRBJ2-7 and V is TRBV5-1, with TRBD1 as a possible D gene (5 bases). CDR3 length: 15 residues. Germline CDR1 reads SGHRS; CDR2 reads YFSETQ. The V and J ends lost 3 bases and 1 base respectively, with 14 bases between them. This CDR3 is CASSSYRPRSYEQYF. The CDR3 DNA sequence: TGCGCCAGCAGCTCCTACAGGCCGCGGTCCTACGAGCAGTACTTC.

The gene calls are TRBV19 and TRBJ2-3, with 10 bases lining up with TRBD2. Germline-derived CDR1 and CDR2 are LNHDA and SQIVND (reference sequence). CDR3 size: 15 residues. Trimming at V came to 1 base and at J to 8 bases, leaving 6 bases not matched to a gene. CDR3 protein: CASSIVSSGSRTQYF. CDR3 DNA: TGTGCCAGTAGTATAGTTTCTAGCGGGAGTCGTACGCAGTATTTT.

The V call is TRBV9, the J call TRBJ1-4, with D unclear. With 2 bases removed from V and 8 bases from J, the gap between germline ends came to 16 bases. CDR3 size: 15 residues. Germline lookup yields CDR1 SGDLS and CDR2 YYNGEE. CDR3 coding DNA: TGTGCCAGCAGCGTGCCTCCGGGCTGGTGGGAAAAACTGTTTTTT. This encodes CASSVPPGWWEKLFF. Based on the CDR3 plus reference TRBV9 and TRBJ1-4, the full variable domain is DSGVTQTPKHLITATGQRVTLRCSPRSGDLSVYWYQQSLDQGLQFLIQYYNGEERAKGNILERFSAQQFPDLHSELNLSSLELGDSALYFCASSVPPGWWEKLFFGSGTQLSVL.

This clone was detected only once. The CDR3 DNA sequence: TGTGCCAGCAGTTTTAGCGGGAGTCCGACCGGGGAGCTGTTTTTT. Translating it yields CASSFSGSPTGELFF. The rearrangement links TRBV28 to TRBJ2-2; 9 nucleotides line up with TRBD2. With 3 bases clipped from V and 5 bases from J, the junction kept 4 bases outside the gene matches. This CDR3 is 15 amino acids long. Germline loops: CDR1 MDHEN, CDR2 SYDVKM.

Turning to this clone: Within the sample, other DNA sequences also encode this same CDR3. V usage is TRBV19 and J usage is TRBJ2-2; 12 nucleotides line up with TRBD2. V was pared by 7 bases and J by 6 bases, with 3 bases of the junction left unmatched. Looked up from germline, CDR1 is LNHDA and CDR2 is SQIVND (reference sequence). The CDR3 covers 14 residues. The chain's CDR3 is CASKLAGGSGELFF. DNA for the CDR3: TGTGCCAGTAAACTAGCGGGAGGCTCCGGGGAGCTGTTTTTT.

This rearrangement joins TRBV7-2 to TRBJ2-1; TRBD1 is a possible D gene (6 bases). Trimming stripped 9 bases from V and 0 bases from J, with 12 bases between. CDR3 size: 14 residues. Germline CDR1 SGHTA, CDR2 FQGNSA. In DNA, the CDR3 is TGTGCCAGTGCACTGGACAGCTCCTACAATGAGCAGTTCTTC. This sequence encodes CASALDSSYNEQFF. The full variable domain, completed using reference TRBV7-2 and TRBJ2-1, is GAGVSQSPSNKVTEKGKDVELRCDPISGHTALYWYRQSLGQGLEFLIYFQGNSAPDKSGLPSDRFSAERTGGSVSTLTIQRTQQEDSAVYLCASALDSSYNEQFFGPGTRLTVL.